The text below deals with one T cell receptor beta chain. Its antigen is unknown. The data derive from a study of cytomegalovirus exposure and HLA in healthy donors. Study-wide findings and caveats: V- and J-gene trimming in TCR beta was tied to a missense DCLRE1C variant by an analysis performed later.

PCR employed 60 Vbeta and 13 Jbeta primers. Libraries were prepared by immunoSEQ multiplex PCR; TCRdb keeps only in-frame clonotypes and omits some of them. This repertoire comprises some 150,000 clones; its ten largest clones make up less than 0.95%. Deletions cut 8 bases from V and 4 bases from J, with 15 bases between. The CDR3 contains 14 residues. Germline CDR1 and CDR2: SNHLY and FYNNEI. This TCR was sampled from a young woman in good health and CMV-seropositive. The chain combines TRBV2 with TRBJ2-1; a weak D match, TRBD2 (6 bases). The source material was PBMCs. As DNA, the CDR3 is TGTGCCAGCCACCCGGGACTTAATTACAATGAGCAGTTCTTC. It is translated as CASHPGLNYNEQFF.